Below are 28 T cell receptor beta chains sequenced from a single sample in a study of beta chain features in type 1 diabetes. Study outcomes and limitations: Significant though moderate, a shortening of TCRB CDR3s appeared in all four CD4+ subsets of Type 1 diabetes patients.

These receptors' antigens are unknown. The sequenced template was cDNA made from the entire isolated RNA. Assay used: immunoSEQ multiplex PCR; TCRdb lists only in-frame clones, some missing. Of 600,000 or so clones listed, around 15% are singletons. Sequences were obtained from naive CD4+ T cells from blood. The receptors originated from a man aged 18 to 35 with type 1 diabetes.

This clone was detected a few times. The chain links TRBV30 to TRBJ2-3; 7 nucleotides line up with TRBD2. CDR3 length equals 15 residues. Trimming cost V 4 bases and J 6 bases; bases outside gene matches: 13. Germline V gene data show CDR1 as GTSNPN and CDR2 as SVGIG (reference sequence). CDR3 region: CAWTPLAGVTDTQYF. The DNA for the CDR3 is TGTGCCTGGACCCCGTTGGCGGGGGTCACGGATACGCAGTATTTT.

This clone has a handful of counts. The chain is built from TRBV7-6 and TRBJ2-2; a possible D gene is TRBD1 (6 bases). Trimming pared 1 base from V and 4 bases from J, leaving 10 bases between. CDR3 length: 15 residues. Germline CDR1 SGHVS, CDR2 FNYEAQ. CDR3 loop: CASSLVGQITGELFF. DNA for the CDR3: TGTGCCAGCAGCTTAGTTGGACAGATCACCGGGGAGCTGTTTTTT.

The rearrangement links TRBV6-5 to TRBJ1-5, with TRBD1 matching over 10 bases. Germline V CDR1 and CDR2: MNHEY, SVGAGI. The CDR3 spans 16 residues. The V segment lost 4 bases and the J segment 2 bases; nucleotides outside the gene matches: 5. This CDR3 reads CASSLTGGRGNQPQHF. CDR3 bases: TGTGCCAGCAGTTTGACAGGGGGCCGGGGCAATCAGCCCCAGCATTTT.

This clone was recorded a few times. The chain carries TRBV10-3 and TRBJ2-7, with TRBD2 as a possible D gene (6 bases). CDR1 is ENHRY and CDR2 is SYGVKD in the germline V gene. The CDR3 length is 17 residues. The germline V and J ends were trimmed by 2 bases and 2 bases, with 19 bases remaining between them. The CDR3 protein is CAISEDAGPRVAYEQYF. CDR3 sequence (DNA): TGTGCCATCAGTGAGGACGCGGGACCCCGGGTCGCCTACGAGCAGTACTTC.

This clone was found a few times. The genes are TRBV30 and TRBJ2-2, with D possibly called TRBD1 or TRBD2 (6 bases each). Germline values: CDR1 GTSNPN, CDR2 SVGIG (reference sequence). V was cut by 0 bases and J by 4 bases, with 9 bases left in between. The CDR3 contains 14 residues. The CDR3: CAWSVGGATGELFF. Written as DNA, the CDR3 is TGTGCCTGGAGTGTCGGGGGCGCCACCGGGGAGCTGTTTTTT.

Only a few counts were recorded for this clone. The rearrangement joins TRBV21-1 to TRBJ2-1; TRBD1 is the table's D call, not checked against the DNA. TRBV21-1 is listed as a pseudogene. The CDR3 length is 12 residues. The CDR3 nucleotides are TGTGCCAGCAGACTGACAGGGGATGAGCAGTTCTTC. It is translated as CASRLTGDEQFF.

In this sample, this clone turned up a few times. The chain links TRBV29-1 to TRBJ2-7; 9 bases line up with TRBD1. The CDR3 length is 19 residues. V shed 4 bases and J 4 bases; nucleotides not matched to a gene: 23. The germline V gene has CDR1 SQVTM and CDR2 ANQGSEA. The CDR3 is CSVGTLILTGGSLHYEQYF. The CDR3 DNA is TGCAGCGTTGGTACTCTCATCCTTACAGGGGGCTCCCTACATTACGAGCAGTACTTC.

Notes on this clone: This same CDR3 is encoded by further DNA sequences in the sample. The chain carries TRBV7-2 and TRBJ2-3; D may be TRBD2 (6 bases). Germline values: CDR1 SGHTA, CDR2 FQGNSA. The CDR3 has 15 amino acids. V lost 1 base, J lost 1 base, and 9 bases lay in between. CDR3 sequence: CASSLVWGGTDTQYF. CDR3 sequence (DNA): TGTGCCAGCAGCTTAGTCTGGGGGGGCACAGATACGCAGTATTTT.

This clone was seen more than once but under ten times. The J gene is TRBJ2-3, the V gene TRBV15; no reliable D call. V was clipped by 0 bases and J by 2 bases, with 9 bases between them. CDR1 and CDR2 (germline): LNHNV, YYDKDF (reference sequence). CDR3 length: 15 amino acids. CDR3 nucleotides: TGTGCCACCAGCAGAGAAACGGGTATCACAGATACGCAGTATTTT. It yields the protein CATSRETGITDTQYF.

This clone was seen a handful of times. The CDR3 DNA reads as TGTGCCAGCAGCTTAGGAGGGACAGACCAAGAGACCCAGTACTTC. It translates to CASSLGGTDQETQYF. The V call is TRBV7-8, the J call TRBJ2-5, with 7 bases fitting TRBD1. CDR1 SGHVS and CDR2 FQNEAQ come from the germline V gene. V shed 1 base, J shed 0 bases, and the junction held 2 bases outside the gene matches. The CDR3 is made up of 15 amino acids.

This clone was found a few times. This chain connects TRBV29-1 to TRBJ1-1; 10 bases map to TRBD1. This CDR3 has 18 amino acids. The V segment lost 7 bases and the J segment 4 bases; nucleotides outside the gene matches: 21. The germline V gene encodes CDR1 SQVTM and CDR2 ANQGSEA. Here the CDR3 DNA reads TGCAGCGACGCGCCCCATGAGGGACAGGGGCGCGGGTTCACTGAAGCTTTCTTT. This codes for CSDAPHEGQGRGFTEAFF.

This clone was detected a few times. The rearrangement links TRBV18 to TRBJ2-2; D is ambiguous. The CDR3 length is 16 residues. The ends were cut back, 2 bases at V and 0 bases at J, with 10 bases in the middle. Germline CDR1 KGHSH, CDR2 LQKENI. DNA for the CDR3: TGTGCCAGCTCACCAATGGCTTCCCCGAACACCGGGGAGCTGTTTTTT. Its protein is CASSPMASPNTGELFF.

The chain links TRBV2 to TRBJ2-6, with D possibly being TRBD2 (5 bases). The CDR3 runs 17 residues. Looked up from germline, CDR1 is SNHLY and CDR2 is FYNNEI. Trimming pared 11 bases from V and 2 bases from J, leaving 22 bases between. This CDR3 reads CARHTGAEGTGANVLTF. In nucleotides, the CDR3 is TGTGCCCGTCACACCGGAGCTGAGGGTACTGGGGCCAACGTCCTGACTTTC.

This clone was picked up a small number of times. The genes are TRBV18 and TRBJ2-5; D is unresolved. CDR1 and CDR2 from the germline V gene are KGHSH and LQKENI. The CDR3 runs to 16 residues. V was shortened by 2 bases and J by 4 bases, with 17 bases between the two germline ends. CDR3 protein: CASSPSGPMNGETQYF. The CDR3 DNA reads TGTGCCAGCTCACCAAGTGGGCCTATGAATGGAGAGACCCAGTACTTC.

The rearrangement links TRBV5-1 to TRBJ2-3, with D perhaps TRBD1 (5 bases). CDR1 SGHRS and CDR2 YFSETQ come from the germline V gene. The CDR3 is made up of 14 amino acids. Between the trimmed V and J ends, which lost 4 bases and 0 bases, there was a span of 9 bases. DNA for the CDR3: TGCGCCAGCAGCGACCGACAGAGCACAGATACGCAGTATTTT. Its translation: CASSDRQSTDTQYF.

This clone has only a few counts. This chain joins TRBV10-2 and TRBJ2-1; TRBD2 matches 9 bases. The junction had 6 bases not matched to a gene; V was cut back by 3 bases and J by 0 bases. The CDR3 contains 17 residues. Per the germline V gene, CDR1 is WSHSY and CDR2 is SAAADI. The CDR3, as DNA: TGCGCCAGCAGTGACCCTAGCGGGGTAAGCTCCTACAATGAGCAGTTCTTC. Translating it yields CASSDPSGVSSYNEQFF.

This clone has just a few counts. This sequence joins TRBV20-1 and TRBJ2-5; no clear D gene. Germline CDR1 reads DFQATT; CDR2 reads SNEGSKA (reference sequence). Trimming removed 5 bases from V and 7 bases from J, with 8 bases in between. This CDR3 comprises 10 residues. DNA of the CDR3: TGCAGTGCTCCCGAGACGACCCAGTACTTC. This codes for CSAPETTQYF.

This clone was counted only a few times. This chain joins TRBV7-9 and TRBJ1-1; 8 nucleotides match TRBD1. V lost 5 bases and J lost 1; bases outside the gene matches: 9. The CDR3 is 16 residues long. In germline, CDR1 is SEHNR, CDR2 FQNEAQ (reference sequence). CDR3 DNA sequence: TGTGCCAGCAGCCCACGCCCAGGGGGCCCGAACACTGAAGCTTTCTTT. This codes for CASSPRPGGPNTEAFF.

This rearrangement joins TRBV27 to TRBJ2-2; D not certain. With 6 bases removed from V and 3 bases from J, the gap between germline ends came to 11 bases. This CDR3 comprises 14 residues. CDR1 MNHEY and CDR2 SMNVEV come from the germline V gene (reference sequence). The CDR3 nucleotides read TGTGCCAGCAGCACACCGGGCCACACCGGGGAGCTGTTTTTT. Translated: CASSTPGHTGELFF.

This clone showed up just a few times. The V and J genes are TRBV30 and TRBJ1-2; no firm D call. This CDR3 is built from 11 residues. Germline-derived CDR1 and CDR2 are GTSNPN and SVGIG (reference sequence). The V end lost 4 bases, the J end lost 7 bases, and 10 bases lay between the germline ends. DNA for the CDR3: TGTGCCTGGACCGACTCGGGTGGCTACACCTTC. This sequence encodes CAWTDSGGYTF. The entire variable domain, with the rest obtained from reference TRBV30 and TRBJ1-2, is as follows: SQTIHQWPATLVQPVGSPLSLECTVEGTSNPNLYWYRQAAGRGLQLLFYSVGIGQISSEVPQNLSASRPQDRQFILSSKKLLLSDSGFYLCAWTDSGGYTFGSGTRLTVV.

This clone has more than one count but fewer than ten. This chain uses TRBV15 with TRBJ2-1; 10 nucleotides match TRBD2. The trim removed 3 bases at V and 10 bases at J, leaving 9 bases unmatched. Germline V gene lookup returns CDR1 LNHNV and CDR2 YYDKDF (reference sequence). The CDR3 covers 15 residues. CDR3 amino acids: CATSSMRGLAVEQFF. CDR3 DNA: TGTGCCACCAGCAGTATGAGAGGACTAGCGGTAGAGCAGTTCTTC.

The chain combines TRBV29-1 with TRBJ2-3, with D perhaps matching TRBD1 (5 bases). The CDR3 is 14 amino acids. Germline lookup yields CDR1 SQVTM and CDR2 ANQGSEA. The V end lost 6 bases, the J end lost 0 bases, and 13 bases lay between the germline ends. The CDR3 sequence: CSVARTSSTDTQYF. CDR3 bases: TGCAGCGTCGCGCGGACATCTAGCACAGATACGCAGTATTTT.

J is TRBJ2-7 and V is TRBV4-2; 7 bases map to TRBD2. J was trimmed by 5 bases and V by 8 bases; bases with no gene match: 18. CDR1 is LGHNA, CDR2 YNFKEQ, per germline. CDR3 size: 16 residues. The CDR3 sequence is CASCGRRGRPEDEQYF. In nucleotides, the CDR3 is TGTGCCAGCTGCGGGCGGCGGGGGAGACCTGAGGACGAGCAGTACTTC.

The J gene is TRBJ2-7, the V gene TRBV28, with TRBD1 matching over 10 bases. The germline gives CDR1 MDHEN, CDR2 SYDVKM. The CDR3 runs to 13 residues. Unmatched junction bases numbered 3, after V lost 6 bases and J lost 4 bases. CDR3 loop: CASRPGQGYEQYF. CDR3 coding DNA: TGTGCCAGCAGGCCGGGACAGGGGTACGAGCAGTACTTC.

The chain uses TRBV18 and TRBJ2-2; possible D gene TRBD1, 6 bases. This CDR3 is built from 15 residues. V lost 8 bases and J lost 1, with 14 bases in between. Germline V gene sequence: CDR1 KGHSH, CDR2 LQKENI. Here the CDR3 reads CASIASGQNTGELFF. The CDR3 nucleotides are TGTGCCAGCATTGCGTCGGGACAGAACACCGGGGAGCTGTTTTTT. The entire variable domain, with the rest obtained from reference TRBV18 and TRBJ2-2, is as follows: NAGVMQNPRHLVRRRGQEARLRCSPMKGHSHVYWYRQLPEEGLKFMVYLQKENIIDESGMPKERFSAEFPKEGPSILRIQQVVRGDSAAYFCASIASGQNTGELFFGEGSRLTVL.

This chain uses TRBV5-1 with TRBJ1-1, with TRBD1 matching 8 bases. CDR3 length: 20 residues. V was pared by 4 bases and J by 1 base, with 21 bases of the junction left unmatched. CDR1 is SGHRS and CDR2 is YFSETQ in the germline V gene. CDR3 sequence (DNA): TGCGCCAGCAGCCCCGCCCGAAGTACTTCGGACAGGGCTCGGAACACTGAAGCTTTCTTT. Translated: CASSPARSTSDRARNTEAFF.

The genes are TRBV18 and TRBJ2-7; 11 nucleotides align to TRBD1. Germline lookup yields CDR1 KGHSH and CDR2 LQKENI. V gave up 5 bases and J gave up 2 bases; unmatched junction bases: 2. There are 14 residues in the CDR3. The CDR3 nucleotides read TGTGCCAGCTCATCGGGACAGGGGGCCTACGAGCAGTACTTC. Translating gives CASSSGQGAYEQYF. Combining the CDR3 with reference TRBV18 and TRBJ2-7 gives the whole variable domain NAGVMQNPRHLVRRRGQEARLRCSPMKGHSHVYWYRQLPEEGLKFMVYLQKENIIDESGMPKERFSAEFPKEGPSILRIQQVVRGDSAAYFCASSSGQGAYEQYFGPGTRLTVT.

This clone was found a few times. The CDR3 reads CASSLSGTGGIEQYF. The CDR3, as DNA: TGCGCCAGCAGCCTTTCCGGGACAGGGGGTATAGAGCAGTACTTC. The rearrangement joins TRBV4-1 to TRBJ2-7, with 11 bases identical to TRBD1. The V gene's germline CDR1 is MGHRA and CDR2 YSYEKL. After removal of 4 bases from V and 7 bases from J, the junction contained 9 bases not matched to a gene. CDR3 length: 15 amino acids.